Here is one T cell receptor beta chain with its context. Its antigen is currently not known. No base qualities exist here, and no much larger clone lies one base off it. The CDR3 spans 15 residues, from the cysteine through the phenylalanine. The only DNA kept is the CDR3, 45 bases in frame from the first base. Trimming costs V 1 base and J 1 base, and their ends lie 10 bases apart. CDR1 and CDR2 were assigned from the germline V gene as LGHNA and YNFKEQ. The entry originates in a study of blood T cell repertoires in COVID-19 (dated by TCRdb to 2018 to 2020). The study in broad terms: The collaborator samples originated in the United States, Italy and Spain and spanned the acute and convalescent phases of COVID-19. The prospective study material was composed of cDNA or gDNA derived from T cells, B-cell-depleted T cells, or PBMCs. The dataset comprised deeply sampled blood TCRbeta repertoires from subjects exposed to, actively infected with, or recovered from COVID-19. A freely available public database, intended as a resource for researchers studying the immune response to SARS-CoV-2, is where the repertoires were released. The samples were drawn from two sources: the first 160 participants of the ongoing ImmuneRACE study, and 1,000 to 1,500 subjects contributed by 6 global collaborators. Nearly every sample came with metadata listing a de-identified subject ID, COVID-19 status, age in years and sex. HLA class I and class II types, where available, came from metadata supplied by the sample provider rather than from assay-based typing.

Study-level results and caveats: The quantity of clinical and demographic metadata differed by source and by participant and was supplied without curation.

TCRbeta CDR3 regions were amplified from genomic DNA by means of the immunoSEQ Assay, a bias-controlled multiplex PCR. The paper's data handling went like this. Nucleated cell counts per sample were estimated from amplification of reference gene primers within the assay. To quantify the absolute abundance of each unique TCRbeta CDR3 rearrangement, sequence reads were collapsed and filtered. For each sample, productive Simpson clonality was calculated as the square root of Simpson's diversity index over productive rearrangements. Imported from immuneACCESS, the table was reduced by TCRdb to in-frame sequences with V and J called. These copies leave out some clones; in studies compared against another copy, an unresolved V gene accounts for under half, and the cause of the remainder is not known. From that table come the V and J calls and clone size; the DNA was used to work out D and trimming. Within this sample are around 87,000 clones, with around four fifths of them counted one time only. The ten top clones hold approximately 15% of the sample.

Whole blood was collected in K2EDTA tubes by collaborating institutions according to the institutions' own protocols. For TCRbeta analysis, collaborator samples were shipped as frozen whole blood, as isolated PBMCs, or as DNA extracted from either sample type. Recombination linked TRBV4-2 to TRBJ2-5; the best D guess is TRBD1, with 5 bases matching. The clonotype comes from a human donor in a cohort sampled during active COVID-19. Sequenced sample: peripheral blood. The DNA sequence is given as TGTGCCAGCAGCCAAGGACAGCGCTCCCAAGAGACCCAGTACTTC. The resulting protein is CASSQGQRSQETQYF.